This TCR beta chain derives from a study of CD8 T cells in ankylosing spondylitis. Points from the study as a whole: Previous work reported some of these motif variants in the synovial fluid and blood of reactive arthritis. A motif of 7 or 8 highly homologous TCR beta variants was seen as apparently characteristic of ankylosing spondylitis blood.

This CDR3 is built from 14 residues. Germline V gene data show CDR1 as DFQATT and CDR2 as SNEGSKA (reference sequence). V lost 0 bases and J lost 0, with 6 bases in between. This clonotype was observed many times. The antigen remains undetermined. For TCR beta, libraries came from quantitative 5'-RACE with molecular barcodes. In TCRdb, the 5' RACE reads were re-called with MiXCR into one record per CDR3 protein. Of almost 250,000 distinct CDR3 sequences detected, 30% to 35% appear once; the ten largest clones hold roughly 4.2%. Sequencing was carried out using blood, either unsorted or a sorted T cell fraction (not recorded which). The chain carries TRBV20-1 and TRBJ2-1; D unclear. The clonotype was recovered from a male donor with ankylosing spondylitis or in good health (not recorded which). The CDR3 protein is CSARDLSSYNEQFF. The CDR3 DNA reads TGCAGTGCTAGAGACCTTAGCTCCTACAATGAGCAGTTCTTC.